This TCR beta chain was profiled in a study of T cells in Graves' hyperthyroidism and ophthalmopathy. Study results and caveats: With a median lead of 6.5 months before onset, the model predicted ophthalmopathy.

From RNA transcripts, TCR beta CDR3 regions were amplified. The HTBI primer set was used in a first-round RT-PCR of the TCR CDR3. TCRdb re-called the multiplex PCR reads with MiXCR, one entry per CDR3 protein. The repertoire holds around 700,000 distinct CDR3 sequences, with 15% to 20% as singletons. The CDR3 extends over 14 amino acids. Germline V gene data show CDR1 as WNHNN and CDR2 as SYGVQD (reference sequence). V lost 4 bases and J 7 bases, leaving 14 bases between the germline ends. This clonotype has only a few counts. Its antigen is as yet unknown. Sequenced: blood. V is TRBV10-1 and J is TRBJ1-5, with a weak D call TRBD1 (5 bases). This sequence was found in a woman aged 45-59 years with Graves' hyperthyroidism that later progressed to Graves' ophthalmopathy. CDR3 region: CASSGQGGDQPQHF. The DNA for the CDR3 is TGCGCCAGCAGTGGTCAGGGCGGGGACCAGCCCCAGCATTTT.